The rows below give T cell receptor beta chains drawn from one sample of a study of blood T cell repertoires in COVID-19. Some clones are missing from TCRdb's copy, which holds only in-frame ones; the method was immunoSEQ multiplex PCR. The table lists about 210,000 clones, about 88% of them singletons. Sequencing was performed on PBMCs or T cells enriched from blood (not recorded which). The origin of the receptors is a woman in her forties in a cohort exposed to, infected with or recovered from COVID-19 (not recorded which). CDR3s include the opening cysteine and the closing phenylalanine or tryptophan. D genes are given only for firm matches. Some rows mark clone size as missing; the rest say once, few, many or name a class of expanded clone.

v_call	j_call	d_call	clone_size	cdr3_aa	cdr3_nt
TRBV21-1	TRBJ1-2	NA	NA	CASSKVKGGQGAHGYTF	TGTGCCAGCAGCAAAGTCAAAGGTGGACAGGGGGCGCATGGCTACACCTTC
TRBV27	TRBJ2-7	TRBD1	NA	CASSILGDRGHEQYF	TGTGCCAGCAGTATTCTCGGGGACAGGGGCCACGAGCAGTACTTC
TRBV6-5	TRBJ1-4	NA	once	CASSRGRSNEKLFF	TGTGCCAGCAGTAGGGGCAGGTCCAATGAAAAACTGTTTTTT
TRBV21-1	TRBJ2-3	NA	NA	CASSKEGTSGSADTQYF	TGTGCCAGCAGCAAAGAGGGGACTAGCGGGAGTGCAGATACGCAGTATTTT
TRBV6-5	TRBJ2-7	NA	NA	CASSRGLSYEQYF	TGTGCCAGCAGCCGAGGACTTTCCTACGAGCAGTACTTC
TRBV12-5	TRBJ2-2	TRBD1	NA	CASETDRGPGELFF	TGTGCTAGTGAGACCGACAGGGGGCCCGGGGAGCTGTTTTTT
TRBV19	TRBJ1-1	TRBD1	NA	CASIRQGATEAFF	TGTGCCAGTATCCGACAGGGGGCCACTGAAGCTTTCTTT
TRBV13	TRBJ1-1	NA	NA	CASSSRTRQNTEAFF	TGTGCCAGCAGCTCTCGGACAAGGCAAAACACTGAAGCTTTCTTT
TRBV6-5	TRBJ2-7	NA	NA	CASSGGPYEQYF	TGTGCCAGCAGCGGGGGACCCTACGAGCAGTACTTC
TRBV25-1	TRBJ1-4	NA	NA	CASSVYRTATNEKLFF	TGTGCCAGCAGTGTATACCGGACAGCTACTAATGAAAAACTGTTTTTT
TRBV6-5	TRBJ1-2	TRBD1	NA	CASSRDRGGVWGYTF	TGTGCCAGCAGCCGGGACAGGGGTGGGGTATGGGGCTACACCTTC
TRBV7-9	TRBJ2-4	NA	NA	CASSFQTGPSLAKNIQYF	TGTGCCAGCAGCTTTCAAACAGGGCCTTCTTTAGCCAAAAACATTCAGTACTTC
TRBV5-1	TRBJ1-2	NA	NA	CASSSYYGYTF	TGCGCCAGCAGTTCGTACTATGGCTACACCTTC
TRBV4-1	TRBJ2-1	TRBD2	NA	CASSLTRPQRGSGYNEQFF	TGCGCCAGCAGTCTGACCAGGCCCCAGCGGGGGTCGGGATACAATGAGCAGTTCTTC
TRBV4-1	TRBJ1-1	NA	NA	CASSQGTMNTEAFF	TGCGCCAGCAGCCAAGGGACAATGAACACTGAAGCTTTCTTT
TRBV7-9	TRBJ1-1	TRBD1	NA	CASSSTPDRTLNTEAFF	TGTGCCAGCAGCTCAACCCCGGACAGGACCTTGAACACTGAAGCTTTCTTT
TRBV5-4	TRBJ1-2	NA	once	CASSLGGIYGYTF	TGTGCCAGCAGCTTGGGAGGGATCTATGGCTACACCTTC
TRBV11-2	TRBJ2-7	NA	once	CASSPRREQYF	TGTGCCAGCAGCCCCCGGCGGGAGCAGTACTTC
TRBV5-4	TRBJ2-1	NA	NA	CASSLVGADEQFF	TGTGCCAGCAGCTTGGTGGGGGCGGATGAGCAGTTCTTC
TRBV9	TRBJ1-6	NA	few	CASNLDSNSPLHF	TGTGCCAGCAATCTGGACAGTAATTCACCCCTCCACTTT
TRBV2	TRBJ1-5	NA	once	CASTSQGGQFQPQHF	TGTGCCAGCACCTCCCAAGGGGGACAATTTCAGCCCCAGCATTTT
TRBV27	TRBJ1-1	NA	NA	CASSYLGVRSTEAFF	TGTGCCAGCAGTTATTTAGGGGTCCGGAGCACTGAAGCTTTCTTT
TRBV28	TRBJ1-2	TRBD1	NA	CASRMQGAYGYTF	TGTGCCAGCAGGATGCAGGGGGCGTATGGCTACACCTTC
TRBV24-1	TRBJ2-2	TRBD1	NA	CATSDPYGTGDTGELFF	TGTGCCACCAGTGACCCCTACGGGACAGGGGACACCGGGGAGCTGTTTTTT
TRBV9	TRBJ1-5	NA	NA	CASSLAGNQPQHF	TGTGCCAGCTCCTTAGCTGGTAATCAGCCCCAGCATTTT
TRBV18	TRBJ2-4	TRBD1	NA	CASSPEQGAGNIQYF	TGTGCCAGCTCACCAGAACAGGGGGCAGGGAACATTCAGTACTTC
TRBV21-1	TRBJ1-1	NA	NA	CASSEQGNENTEAFF	TGTGCCAGCAGCGAACAGGGGAACGAGAACACTGAAGCTTTCTTT
TRBV5-1	TRBJ2-2	NA	NA	CASRGQNGELFF	TGCGCCAGCAGGGGCCAAAACGGGGAGCTGTTTTTT
TRBV5-1	TRBJ2-3	NA	NA	CASSLRADTQYF	TGCGCCAGCAGCTTGAGAGCAGATACGCAGTATTTT
TRBV13	TRBJ1-2	NA	NA	CASSSQGRTGYTF	TGTGCCAGCAGCTCTCAGGGGAGAACTGGCTACACCTTC
TRBV5-1	TRBJ1-4	NA	NA	CASSLVALPNEKLFF	TGCGCCAGCAGCTTGGTGGCATTACCTAATGAAAAACTGTTTTTT
TRBV4-2	TRBJ1-5	NA	few	CASSQERRVTGNQPQHF	TGTGCCAGCAGCCAAGAAAGGCGTGTCACAGGCAATCAGCCCCAGCATTTT
TRBV29-1	TRBJ2-1	NA	NA	CSVGAAGYNEQFF	TGCAGCGTGGGGGCAGCGGGGTACAATGAGCAGTTCTTC
TRBV5-4	TRBJ2-1	NA	NA	CASSFGLRGSYNEQFF	TGTGCCAGCAGCTTTGGTCTTCGGGGCTCCTACAATGAGCAGTTCTTC
TRBV19	TRBJ1-2	TRBD1	NA	CASSTGQDRSGYTF	TGTGCCAGTAGTACGGGACAGGATCGGAGTGGCTACACCTTC
TRBV12-3/TRBV12-4	TRBJ1-2	NA	many	CASSLVQGDGYTF	TGTGCCAGCAGTTTAGTCCAGGGTGATGGCTACACCTTC
TRBV4-1	TRBJ2-5	TRBD2	NA	CASSQIVLAGRETQYF	TGCGCCAGCAGCCAGATCGTGCTAGCGGGCAGGGAGACCCAGTACTTC
TRBV13	TRBJ1-1	TRBD1	once	CASSLGDRVRPPNTEAFF	TGTGCCAGCAGCTTAGGCGACAGGGTGAGGCCCCCGAACACTGAAGCTTTCTTT
TRBV5-1	TRBJ2-3	NA	NA	CASIGQITDTQYF	TGCGCCAGCATAGGACAGATCACAGATACGCAGTATTTT
TRBV7-9	TRBJ2-2	NA	NA	CASSLLSTGELFF	TGTGCCAGCAGCTTATTGAGTACCGGGGAGCTGTTTTTT
TRBV27	TRBJ2-3	TRBD2	NA	CASSLIAGGLSDTQYF	TGTGCCAGCAGTTTAATAGCGGGAGGGTTGTCAGATACGCAGTATTTT
TRBV11-3	TRBJ2-7	TRBD1	once	CASSFLSTGSYEQYF	TGTGCCAGCAGCTTTCTCTCGACAGGGAGCTACGAGCAGTACTTC
TRBV29-1	TRBJ2-1	TRBD2	NA	CSVPPGVAGASLFLYNEQFF	TGCAGCGTTCCCCCCGGGGTAGCGGGGGCCTCCTTATTCTTATACAATGAGCAGTTCTTC
TRBV7-6	TRBJ1-3	NA	NA	CASSRTGVGSGNTIYF	TGTGCCAGCAGCCGAACCGGGGTCGGCTCTGGAAACACCATATATTTT
TRBV7-9	TRBJ1-5	NA	NA	CASSLTQGNQPQHF	TGTGCCAGCAGCTTAACTCAGGGAAATCAGCCCCAGCATTTT
TRBV9	TRBJ2-1	TRBD2	NA	CASSVVAGGNEQFF	TGTGCCAGCAGCGTAGTTGCGGGAGGCAATGAGCAGTTCTTC
TRBV6-5	TRBJ2-7	NA	NA	CASSYAGLSYEQYF	TGTGCCAGCAGTTACGCCGGACTTTCCTACGAGCAGTACTTC
TRBV5-1	TRBJ1-5	NA	NA	CASSLEGLGNQPQHF	TGCGCCAGCAGCTTGGAGGGGCTTGGCAATCAGCCCCAGCATTTT